A single sample gave rise to the 18 T cell receptor beta chains below, sequenced in a study of T cell responses to AZD1222 COVID-19 vaccine. Sequencing used immunoSEQ multiplex PCR; TCRdb keeps in-frame clones, though not all of them. Among some 140,000 clones listed, about 93% were seen once. The sample was peripheral blood, taken 28 days after the second AZD1222 dose. All receptors derive from an adult who received the AZD1222 COVID-19 vaccine.

The V and J genes are TRBV9 and TRBJ1-3; no definite D call. Germline values: CDR1 SGDLS, CDR2 YYNGEE. The CDR3 has 12 residues. The V end lost 4 bases, the J end lost 3 bases, and 5 bases lay between the germline ends. The CDR3 DNA is TGTGCCAGCAGCCCCCTTGGAAACACCATATATTTT. The encoded protein is CASSPLGNTIYF.

The rearrangement links TRBV27 to TRBJ2-3, with a tentative D call TRBD2 (5 bases). The germline V gene has CDR1 MNHEY and CDR2 SMNVEV (reference sequence). V was shortened by 7 bases and J by 1 base, with 15 bases between the two germline ends. The CDR3 has 15 residues. The CDR3, as DNA: TGTGCCAGCACCCCCCGGGTCGGGGGCACAGATACGCAGTATTTT. Its translation is CASTPRVGGTDTQYF.

The rearrangement links TRBV6-5 to TRBJ1-2, with D tentatively TRBD1 (5 bases). The CDR3 contains 14 residues. In germline, CDR1 is MNHEY, CDR2 SVGAGI. The V end was cut by 6 bases, the J end by 5 bases, with 16 bases between. Here the CDR3 DNA reads TGTGCCAGCAGACCCCGCGGGGCTGGTTATGGCTACACCTTC. It translates to CASRPRGAGYGYTF.

This chain connects TRBV18 to TRBJ2-5; a weak D match, TRBD2 (5 bases). Germline V gene lookup returns CDR1 KGHSH and CDR2 LQKENI. The CDR3 is 17 amino acids. V lost 0 bases and J lost 1, with 15 bases in between. CDR3 sequence reads: CASSPPRFGVLQETQYF. CDR3 sequence (DNA): TGTGCCAGCTCACCACCGCGTTTCGGGGTACTCCAAGAGACCCAGTACTTC.

The CDR3 DNA reads TGTGCCAGCAGTTTCCCAAAACCAACAGGGTTTGGGACTGAAGCTTTCTTT. Protein product: CASSFPKPTGFGTEAFF. This chain uses TRBV6-2 or TRBV6-3 with TRBJ1-1; tentatively, D is TRBD1 (6 bases). The length of the CDR3 is 17 residues. CDR1 is MNHEY, CDR2 SVGEGT, per germline. V lost 4 bases and J 5 bases, leaving 23 bases between the germline ends.

The rearrangement links TRBV15 to TRBJ1-1; D ambiguous. The CDR3 consists of 14 residues. Germline CDR1 LNHNV, CDR2 YYDKDF (reference sequence). Trimming removed 1 base at V and 1 base at J, with 7 bases between. The CDR3 coding sequence is TGTGCCACCAGCAGAGTGGCAGAGAACACTGAAGCTTTCTTT. Protein product: CATSRVAENTEAFF.

This clone appeared once. This sequence joins TRBV19 and TRBJ1-1; D not certain. The V end was cut by 3 bases, the J end by 1 base, with 15 bases between. The CDR3 runs 16 residues. Germline V gives CDR1 LNHDA, CDR2 SQIVND (reference sequence). CDR3 in DNA: TGTGCCAGTAGTATTTACACACCCCGGCGGAACACTGAAGCTTTCTTT. It encodes CASSIYTPRRNTEAFF.

The chain carries TRBV19 and TRBJ2-7; unclear D gene. The germline V gene encodes CDR1 LNHDA and CDR2 SQIVND (reference sequence). V lost 3 bases, J lost 2 bases, and 11 bases lay in between. The CDR3 length is 14 residues. In DNA, the CDR3 is TGTGCCAGTAGTATCGAATCAGTCCCCTACGAGCAGTACTTC. This sequence encodes CASSIESVPYEQYF.

The chain combines TRBV7-2 with TRBJ2-7; D call uncertain. Germline-derived CDR1 and CDR2 are SGHTA and FQGNSA. Trimming left V 5 bases short and J 5 bases short, with 16 bases between. The CDR3 totals 14 residues. The chain's CDR3 is CASSPGLESNEQYF. CDR3 nucleotides: TGTGCCAGCAGCCCCGGGCTAGAATCGAACGAGCAGTACTTC.

The chain has TRBV15 and TRBJ1-5; no clear D. The CDR3 is 13 amino acids. Germline CDR1 LNHNV, CDR2 YYDKDF (reference sequence). The V gene lost 0 bases and the J gene lost 7 bases, with 7 bases spanning the gap. The CDR3 loop reads CATSRDLGQPQHF. CDR3 DNA sequence: TGTGCCACCAGCAGAGATCTCGGCCAGCCCCAGCATTTT.

V and J are TRBV7-2 and TRBJ1-5, with 7 bases aligning to TRBD1. CDR1 and CDR2 from the germline V gene are SGHTA and FQGNSA. V lost 3 bases and J lost 1; bases outside the gene matches: 12. The CDR3 has 18 residues. The chain's CDR3 is CASSFSLRGRSSNQPQHF. Here the CDR3 DNA reads TGTGCCAGCAGCTTCAGTTTAAGGGGGCGGTCGAGCAATCAGCCCCAGCATTTT.

The CDR3 bases are TGTGCCACCCGTCTGGCCAACGGGGAGCTGTTTTTT. Residues: CATRLANGELFF. This chain links TRBV28 with TRBJ2-2; D remains ambiguous. The germline V gene has CDR1 MDHEN and CDR2 SYDVKM. The V gene lost 10 bases and the J gene lost 7 bases, with 13 bases spanning the gap. The CDR3 runs to 12 residues. Based on the CDR3 plus reference TRBV28 and TRBJ2-2, the full variable domain is DVKVTQSSRYLVKRTGEKVFLECVQDMDHENMFWYRQDPGLGLRLIYFSYDVKMKEKGDIPEGYSVSREKKERFSLILESASTNQTSMYLCATRLANGELFFGEGSRLTVL.

The V gene is TRBV30, the J gene TRBJ1-6; D might be TRBD1 (6 bases). CDR1 and CDR2 from the germline V gene are GTSNPN and SVGIG (reference sequence). The CDR3 totals 16 residues. The V end lost 3 bases, the J end lost 4 bases, and 16 bases lay between the germline ends. This chain's CDR3 is CAWSARDIGYNSPLHF. The CDR3 nucleotides are TGTGCCTGGAGCGCCCGGGACATTGGGTATAATTCACCCCTCCACTTT.

The genes are TRBV2 and TRBJ1-5; D remains unclear. The germline CDR1 and CDR2 sequences are SNHLY and FYNNEI. Deletions cut 9 bases from V and 0 bases from J, with 6 bases between. The length of the CDR3 is 12 residues. Here the CDR3 DNA reads TGTGCCAGTGCATATAGCAATCAGCCCCAGCATTTT. It codes for CASAYSNQPQHF.

To note about this clone: The junction does not match germline at one end; this may be a read error. The chain couples TRBV29-1 to TRBJ2-3; D uncertain. CDR3 length: 12 amino acids. Germline V gene data show CDR1 as SQVTM and CDR2 as ANQGSEA. As DNA, the CDR3 is TGCAGCGCTGAAGGAGGCACAGATACGCAGTATTTT. Residues: CSAEGGTDTQYF.

This chain joins TRBV20-1 and TRBJ1-6; the match to TRBD1 covers 8 bases. This CDR3 is built from 16 residues. Looked up from germline, CDR1 is DFQATT and CDR2 is SNEGSKA (reference sequence). V shed 3 bases and J 9 bases; nucleotides not matched to a gene: 13. CDR3 coding DNA: TGCAGTGCTAGTCGACCTTGGTCAGGGGGCGGTTCACCCCTCCACTTT. It translates to CSASRPWSGGGSPLHF.

This clone was observed once. The rearrangement links TRBV5-1 to TRBJ1-5, with 8 bases matching TRBD1. Unmatched junction bases numbered 9, after V lost 4 bases and J lost 6 bases. The CDR3 spans 15 residues. In germline, CDR1 is SGHRS, CDR2 YFSETQ. The CDR3 here is CASSLTGGVRQPQHF. The CDR3 coding sequence is TGCGCCAGCAGCCTTACAGGGGGGGTGCGTCAGCCCCAGCATTTT.

The CDR3 spells CASSQGERGGAETQYF. The DNA of the CDR3 is TGTGCCAGCAGCCAAGGGGAGCGAGGCGGTGCAGAGACCCAGTACTTC. The chain recombines TRBV4-2 with TRBJ2-5; possibly TRBD2 for D (5 bases). Looked up from germline, CDR1 is LGHNA and CDR2 is YNFKEQ. This CDR3 is built from 16 residues. Trimming shortened V by 1 base and J by 4 bases, and 16 bases separated the two germline ends.